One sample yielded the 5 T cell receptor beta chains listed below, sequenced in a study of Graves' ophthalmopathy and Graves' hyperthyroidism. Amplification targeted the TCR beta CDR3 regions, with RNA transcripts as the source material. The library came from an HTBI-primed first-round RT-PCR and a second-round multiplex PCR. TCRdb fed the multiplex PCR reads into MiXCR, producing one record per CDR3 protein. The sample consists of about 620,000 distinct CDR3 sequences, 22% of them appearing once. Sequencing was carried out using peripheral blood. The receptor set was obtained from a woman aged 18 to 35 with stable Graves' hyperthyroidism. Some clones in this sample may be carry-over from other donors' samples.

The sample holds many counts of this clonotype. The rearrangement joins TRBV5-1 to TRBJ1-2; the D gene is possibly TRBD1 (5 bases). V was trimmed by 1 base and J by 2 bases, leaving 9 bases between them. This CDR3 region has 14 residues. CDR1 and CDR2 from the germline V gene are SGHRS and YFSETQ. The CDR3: CASSLLQVNYGYTF. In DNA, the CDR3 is TGCGCCAGCAGCTTGTTACAGGTCAACTATGGCTACACCTTC.

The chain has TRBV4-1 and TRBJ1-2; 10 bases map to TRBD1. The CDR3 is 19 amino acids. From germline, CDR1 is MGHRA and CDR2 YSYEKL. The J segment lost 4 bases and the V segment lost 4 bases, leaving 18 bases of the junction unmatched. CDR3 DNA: TGCGCCAGCAGCCCCGGAGGGAGCGGACAGGGGGGACGGAGCTATGGCTACACCTTC. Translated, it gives CASSPGGSGQGGRSYGYTF.

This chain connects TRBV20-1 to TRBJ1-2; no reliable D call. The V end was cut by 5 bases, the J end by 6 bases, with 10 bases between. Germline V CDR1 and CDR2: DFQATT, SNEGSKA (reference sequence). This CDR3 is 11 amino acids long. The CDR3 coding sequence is TGCAGTGCTTTCGCGGGAAATGGCTACACCTTC. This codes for CSAFAGNGYTF.

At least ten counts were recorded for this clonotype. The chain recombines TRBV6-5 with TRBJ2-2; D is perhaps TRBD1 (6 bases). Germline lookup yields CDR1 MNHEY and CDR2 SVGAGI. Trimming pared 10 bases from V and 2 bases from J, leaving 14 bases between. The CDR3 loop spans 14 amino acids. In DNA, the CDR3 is TGTGCCACTTTGACAGGCCTTAACACCGGGGAGCTGTTTTTT. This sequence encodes CATLTGLNTGELFF.

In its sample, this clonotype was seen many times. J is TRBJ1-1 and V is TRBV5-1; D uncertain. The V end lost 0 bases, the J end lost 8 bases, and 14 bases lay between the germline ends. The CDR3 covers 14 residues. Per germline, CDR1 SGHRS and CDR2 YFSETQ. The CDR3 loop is CASSLEGTFREAFF. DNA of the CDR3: TGCGCCAGCAGCTTGGAAGGAACGTTCCGGGAAGCTTTCTTT.